One and the same sample provided the 32 T cell receptor beta chains below, sequenced in a study of blood T cells in healthy people across ages. Alongside a J-beta primer mix, a sample-barcoded 5' primer served in a second PCR lasting about 7 to 11 cycles. TCRdb called the 5' RACE reads again in MiXCR, with one record for every CDR3 protein. The sample yields about a million distinct CDR3 sequences, around 48% seen once. The sequencing sample was made of blood. These receptors originate from a man aged 25-45 years in good health.

The CDR3 spells CASSRSRQEQETQYF. CDR3 DNA sequence: TGTGCCAGCAGCCGGTCCCGACAGGAGCAAGAGACCCAGTACTTC. The genes are TRBV7-2 and TRBJ2-5, with D possibly TRBD1 on 6 matching bases. The V end was cut by 5 bases, the J end by 2 bases, with 15 bases between. The germline V gene has CDR1 SGHTA and CDR2 FQGNSA. The CDR3 runs to 15 residues.

This clonotype has more than one count but fewer than ten. The chain carries TRBV12-3 or TRBV12-4 and TRBJ1-2; D gene uncertain. This CDR3 has 13 amino acids. V lost 8 bases to trimming and J lost 4 bases, with 14 bases between them. In DNA, the CDR3 is TGTGCCAGCCGCTCCCCATCGGGCTATGGCTACACCTTC. Translation gives CASRSPSGYGYTF.

The count of this clonotype is one. V and J are TRBV20-1 and TRBJ2-2, with 7 bases identical to TRBD2. With V trimmed by 0 bases and J by 0 bases, 10 bases remained unmatched. This CDR3 has 18 residues. The V gene's germline CDR1 is DFQATT and CDR2 SNEGSKA (reference sequence). The CDR3 loop reads CSARDLSTSDTNTGELFF. The CDR3, as DNA: TGCAGTGCTAGAGATCTTAGCACTAGCGATACGAACACCGGGGAGCTGTTTTTT.

J is TRBJ2-1 and V is TRBV2; 13 bases map to TRBD2. The germline V gene has CDR1 SNHLY and CDR2 FYNNEI. CDR3 size: 15 residues. V was pared by 6 bases and J by 8 bases, with 7 bases of the junction left unmatched. CDR3 sequence (DNA): TGTGCCAGCAGGGCACTAGCGGGGGGGTATGATGAGCAGTTCTTC. This gives the protein CASRALAGGYDEQFF.

CDR3 sequence (DNA): TGTGCCAGCAGCCCGAGGACTAGCGGAACGTTCGCGAACACCGGGGAGCTGTTTTTT. Translated, it gives CASSPRTSGTFANTGELFF. The chain couples TRBV7-2 to TRBJ2-2; 10 nucleotides match TRBD2. The CDR3 sequence is 19 residues long. The J segment lost 0 bases and the V segment lost 5 bases, leaving 12 bases of the junction unmatched. Germline CDR1 and CDR2: SGHTA and FQGNSA. Based on the CDR3 plus reference TRBV7-2 and TRBJ2-2, the full variable domain is GAGVSQSPSNKVTEKGKDVELRCDPISGHTALYWYRQSLGQGLEFLIYFQGNSAPDKSGLPSDRFSAERTGGSVSTLTIQRTQQEDSAVYLCASSPRTSGTFANTGELFFGEGSRLTVL.

This clonotype was counted a few times. The V and J genes are TRBV27 and TRBJ2-7; tentatively, D is TRBD1 (6 bases). CDR3 length equals 16 residues. Germline CDR1 reads MNHEY; CDR2 reads SMNVEV (reference sequence). Trimming removed 2 bases from V and 3 bases from J, with 17 bases in between. DNA for the CDR3: TGTGCCAGCAGTTTACTCGGACAGCTCACGCTCTACGAGCAGTACTTC. It encodes CASSLLGQLTLYEQYF.

The V gene is TRBV3-1, the J gene TRBJ2-4, with TRBD2 matching 9 bases. The CDR3 totals 15 residues. The germline gives CDR1 LGHDT, CDR2 YNNKEL (reference sequence). Unmatched junction bases numbered 4, after V lost 1 base and J lost 6 bases. This chain's CDR3 is CASSQGGGALNIQYF. CDR3 coding DNA: TGTGCCAGCAGCCAAGGCGGGGGGGCCTTAAACATTCAGTACTTC.

This clonotype was recorded at least ten times. The V and J genes are TRBV5-1 and TRBJ2-7, with D possibly TRBD2 on 6 matching bases. The CDR3 spans 13 residues. V dropped 0 bases and J dropped 5 bases, with 9 bases sitting between them. The germline V gene encodes CDR1 SGHRS and CDR2 YFSETQ. The CDR3 sequence: CASSLVGGDEQYF. CDR3 sequence (DNA): TGCGCCAGCAGCTTGGTTGGAGGGGACGAGCAGTACTTC.

A word on this clonotype: At one of its ends the junction is not consistent with the germline gene, which may arise from a read error. This rearrangement joins TRBV12-3 or TRBV12-4 to TRBJ2-7; 9 bases align to TRBD2. The CDR3 covers 14 residues. CDR3 protein: CASGKREERYGQYF. CDR3 DNA: TGTGCCAGCGGGAAGCGGGAGGAGCGATACGGGCAGTACTTC.

This clonotype was seen a single time. V is TRBV15 and J is TRBJ2-1; D possibly corresponds to TRBD1 (6 bases). The end of the DNA aligns better with TRBJ2-7, so the J call may be wrong. Germline CDR1 is LNHNV and CDR2 is YYDKDF (reference sequence). The CDR3 consists of 14 residues. CDR3 nucleotides: TGTGCCACCAAGGACAGTTCGTCCTACAATGAGCAGTACTTC. Amino acid sequence: CATKDSSSYNEQYF.

The chain links TRBV6-2 or TRBV6-3 to TRBJ1-5; D call uncertain. Germline CDR1 MNHEY, CDR2 SVGEGT. V was trimmed by 6 bases and J by 9 bases, leaving 15 bases between them. The CDR3 loop spans 13 amino acids. The CDR3 region is CASSLSFQAPQHF. In DNA form, the CDR3 reads TGTGCCAGCAGCCTGAGTTTCCAGGCGCCCCAGCATTTT.

Of note for this clonotype: Relative to the germline gene, one junction end is altered; a read error may explain this. This rearrangement joins TRBV2 to TRBJ2-4, with 9 bases identical to TRBD1. The DNA end lines up better with TRBJ2-7; the J call may be wrong. The CDR3 has 15 residues. Germline loops: CDR1 SNHLY, CDR2 FYNNEI. In DNA, the CDR3 is TGTGCCAGCGGTGAAACAGGGGGCGTCGGAGGCGAGCAGTACTTC. This encodes CASGETGGVGGEQYF.

This clonotype was picked up one time. The V call is TRBV24-1, the J call TRBJ1-5; weak D call: TRBD1 (5 bases). Trimming removed 3 bases at V and 5 bases at J, with 13 bases between. The CDR3 sequence is 15 residues long. Germline assignment: CDR1 KGHDR and CDR2 SFDVKD. In DNA, the CDR3 is TGTGCCACCAGTGATCACGCAGGGTTCGATCAGCCCCAGCATTTT. Its translation is CATSDHAGFDQPQHF.

The V call is TRBV6-6, the J call TRBJ1-5, with 9 bases that match TRBD1. The germline V gene encodes CDR1 MNHNY and CDR2 SVGAGI (reference sequence). The CDR3 length is 16 residues. J was trimmed by 4 bases and V by 2 bases; bases with no gene match: 6. For the CDR3, the DNA is TGTGCCAGCAGTTACGAACAGGGGGCGCGGAATCAGCCCCAGCATTTT. It yields the protein CASSYEQGARNQPQHF.

This clonotype was counted a few times. V gene TRBV7-2 combines with J gene TRBJ2-1; TRBD1 is a possible D gene (6 bases). This CDR3 region has 14 residues. Germline values: CDR1 SGHTA, CDR2 FQGNSA. V shed 5 bases and J shed 4 bases, with 12 bases lying between them. For the CDR3, the DNA is TGTGCCAGCAGCCCAGCCCAGGGGTACAATGAGCAGTTCTTC. Protein: CASSPAQGYNEQFF.

This clonotype was seen more than once but under ten times. The chain is built from TRBV4-2 and TRBJ2-1; 10 positions agree with TRBD2. Trimming removed 3 bases from V and 5 bases from J; junction bases left unmatched: 7. The CDR3 is 16 residues long. Germline lookup yields CDR1 LGHNA and CDR2 YNFKEQ. CDR3 residues: CASSHGAGGQNNEQFF. CDR3 nucleotide sequence: TGTGCCAGCAGCCATGGAGCGGGGGGGCAGAACAATGAGCAGTTCTTC.

This clonotype turned up a few times. J is TRBJ1-2 and V is TRBV6-5; D possibly corresponds to TRBD1 (5 bases). With 0 bases removed from V and 4 bases from J, the gap between germline ends came to 9 bases. The CDR3 runs to 14 residues. Germline V CDR1 and CDR2: MNHEY, SVGAGI. CDR3 in amino acids: CASSYSTTAYGYTF. The CDR3 nucleotides are TGTGCCAGCAGTTACTCGACGACAGCCTATGGCTACACCTTC.

The rearrangement joins TRBV20-1 to TRBJ2-1; D is ambiguous. Deletions cut 0 bases from V and 2 bases from J, with 14 bases between. CDR1 DFQATT and CDR2 SNEGSKA come from the germline V gene (reference sequence). CDR3 length: 16 residues. The chain's CDR3 is CSARDFGRSTYNEQFF. The DNA for the CDR3 is TGCAGTGCTAGAGATTTTGGGCGGAGTACCTACAATGAGCAGTTCTTC.

This clonotype has a handful of counts. CDR3 protein: CSARAGDLYEQYF. The DNA for the CDR3 is TGCAGTGCTAGAGCGGGGGACCTCTACGAGCAGTACTTC. This chain uses TRBV20-1 with TRBJ2-7; a possible D gene is TRBD2 (6 bases). Germline values: CDR1 DFQATT, CDR2 SNEGSKA (reference sequence). V was pared by 1 base and J by 3 bases, with 10 bases between. The CDR3 loop spans 13 amino acids.

This clonotype has only one observation. The chain links TRBV6-2 or TRBV6-3 to TRBJ2-7; tentatively, D is TRBD2 (5 bases). Germline V gene lookup returns CDR1 MNHEY and CDR2 SVGEGT. V was pared by 6 bases and J by 0 bases, with 12 bases between. The CDR3 contains 14 residues. CDR3 coding DNA: TGTGCCAGCAGGGCGGAGGTGCTCTCCTACGAGCAGTACTTC. Translating it yields CASRAEVLSYEQYF.

There are a few counts of this clonotype. One base away lies a much larger clone, so this may be a sequencing read error. V is TRBV7-2 and J is TRBJ2-7; tentative D call: TRBD1 (6 bases). The ends were cut back, 4 bases at V and 0 bases at J, with 13 bases in the middle. Germline V gene data show CDR1 as SGHTA and CDR2 as FQGNSA. This CDR3 contains 15 residues. The CDR3 nucleotides read TGTGCCAGCAGCTACGTACAGGGTAGCTCCTACGAGCAGTACTTC. Protein sequence: CASSYVQGSSYEQYF.

In its sample, this clonotype was seen once. Here the CDR3 DNA reads TGCGGCGCGTTGGGGATCCACGGGACCGCCTACGAGCAGTACTTC. It encodes CGALGIHGTAYEQYF. The J gene is TRBJ2-7, the V gene TRBV29-1; D possibly uses TRBD1 or TRBD2 (5 bases each). There are 15 residues in the CDR3. Germline values: CDR1 SQVTM, CDR2 ANQGSEA.

This clonotype turned up a few times. The chain combines TRBV4-1 with TRBJ1-2; D uncertain. V dropped 0 bases and J dropped 8 bases, with 19 bases sitting between them. The germline CDR1 and CDR2 sequences are MGHRA and YSYEKL. The CDR3 contains 16 residues. The DNA of the CDR3 is TGCGCCAGCAGCCAAGAGGCGGCAGCAACTACGGGGGGCTACACCTTC. This encodes CASSQEAAATTGGYTF.

J is TRBJ2-4 and V is TRBV4-1; 8 bases line up with TRBD2. CDR3 size: 15 residues. From germline, CDR1 is MGHRA and CDR2 YSYEKL. The ends lost 1 base at V and 6 bases at J; junction bases unmatched: 5. The CDR3 loop is CASSQAARGGNIQYF. The CDR3 nucleotides read TGCGCCAGCAGCCAAGCAGCCCGGGGGGGAAACATTCAGTACTTC.

Only a few counts were recorded for this clonotype. This rearrangement joins TRBV7-3 to TRBJ1-2; 8 bases align to TRBD1. V lost 5 bases to trimming and J lost 6 bases; unmatched junction nucleotides: 5. Germline-derived CDR1 and CDR2 are SGHTA and FQGTGA. CDR3 length: 13 residues. The DNA for the CDR3 is TGTGCCAGCAGCCGGGACAGGTCGGATGGCTACACCTTC. Encoded protein: CASSRDRSDGYTF.

The sample holds a few counts of this clonotype. The chain links TRBV5-1 to TRBJ1-2; 8 positions agree with TRBD1. Germline V gene sequence: CDR1 SGHRS, CDR2 YFSETQ. The CDR3 is 13 residues long. The trim removed 5 bases at V and 6 bases at J, leaving 6 bases unmatched. As DNA, the CDR3 is TGCGCCAGCAGGCTGGGACAGGAGGATGGCTACACCTTC. Translated, it gives CASRLGQEDGYTF.

This clonotype was detected a few times. This chain connects TRBV6-1 to TRBJ2-5; 9 nucleotides agree with TRBD2. TRBJ2-7 matches the DNA end more closely, so the J call is doubtful. The CDR3 is made up of 13 amino acids. Germline CDR1 MNHNS, CDR2 SASEGT. CDR3 bases: TGTGCCAGCAGGATAGCGGGAGATTACGAGCAGTACTTC. Amino acid sequence: CASRIAGDYEQYF.

The chain is built from TRBV2 and TRBJ1-6, with D perhaps TRBD1 (6 bases). This CDR3 is 15 amino acids long. Trimming cost V 5 bases and J 5 bases, with 13 bases left between them. The germline CDR1 and CDR2 sequences are SNHLY and FYNNEI. CDR3 in DNA: TGTGCCAGCAGTCTAGGGGACACAGATAATTCACCCCTCCACTTT. It encodes CASSLGDTDNSPLHF. Using reference TRBV2 and TRBJ1-6 for the parts outside the CDR3, the full variable domain is EPEVTQTPSHQVTQMGQEVILRCVPISNHLYFYWYRQILGQKVEFLVSFYNNEISEKSEIFDDQFSVERPDGSNFTLKIRSTKLEDSAMYFCASSLGDTDNSPLHFGNGTRLTVT.

The chain couples TRBV2 to TRBJ1-2; D may be TRBD1 (5 bases). Trimming removed 2 bases at V and 4 bases at J, with 8 bases between. Germline V lookup: CDR1 SNHLY, CDR2 FYNNEI. The CDR3 totals 13 residues. The DNA for the CDR3 is TGTGCCAGCAGTGAACTGGGGGGCTATGGCTACACCTTC. It specifies CASSELGGYGYTF.

The V and J genes are TRBV11-2 and TRBJ2-1, with D tentatively TRBD1 (6 bases). The CDR3 sequence is 14 residues long. Germline V gene data show CDR1 as SGHAT and CDR2 as FQNNGV. V dropped 5 bases and J dropped 12 bases, with 20 bases sitting between them. Here the CDR3 reads CASSPRTDPTGQFF. DNA of the CDR3: TGTGCCAGCAGCCCTAGGACAGATCCCACCGGGCAGTTCTTC.

The chain employs TRBV11-2 and TRBJ2-4; the match to TRBD1 covers 9 bases. V gave up 5 bases and J gave up 0 bases; unmatched junction bases: 11. The CDR3 runs 18 residues. Germline V CDR1 and CDR2: SGHAT, FQNNGV. As DNA, the CDR3 is TGTGCCAGCAGCGCCCGGGGACAGGGAAAAGGAGCCAAAAACATTCAGTACTTC. This sequence encodes CASSARGQGKGAKNIQYF.

This rearrangement joins TRBV10-3 to TRBJ2-7; 13 bases line up with TRBD2. J lost 1 base, V lost 8 bases, and 14 bases had no gene match. This CDR3 spans 18 amino acids. CDR1 is ENHRY, CDR2 SYGVKD, per germline. The CDR3 DNA sequence: TGTGCCATCGCGGTTCCAGGGACTAGCGGGACCCTTTCCTACGAGCAGTACTTC. It specifies CAIAVPGTSGTLSYEQYF.